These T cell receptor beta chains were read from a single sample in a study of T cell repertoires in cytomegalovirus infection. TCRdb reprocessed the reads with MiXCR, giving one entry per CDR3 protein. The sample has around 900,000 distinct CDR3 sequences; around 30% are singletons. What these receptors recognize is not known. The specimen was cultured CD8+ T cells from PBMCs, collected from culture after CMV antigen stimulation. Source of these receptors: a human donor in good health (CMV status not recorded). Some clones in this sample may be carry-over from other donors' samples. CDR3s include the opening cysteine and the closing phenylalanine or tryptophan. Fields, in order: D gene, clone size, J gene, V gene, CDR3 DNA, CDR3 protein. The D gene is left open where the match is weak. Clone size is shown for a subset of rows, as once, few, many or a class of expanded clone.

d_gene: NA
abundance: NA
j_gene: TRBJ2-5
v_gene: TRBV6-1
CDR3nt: TGTGCCAGCAGTGAAGGCCCAGGGAGGGAGACCCAGTACTTC
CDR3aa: CASSEGPGRETQYF

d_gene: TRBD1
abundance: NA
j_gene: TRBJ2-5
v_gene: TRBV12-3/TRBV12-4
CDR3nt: TGTGCCAGCAGTCAGACAGGGGGAGGGGAGACCCAGTACTTC
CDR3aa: CASSQTGGGETQYF

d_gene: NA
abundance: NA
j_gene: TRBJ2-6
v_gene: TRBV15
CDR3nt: TGTGCCACCAAAGAGTTAGGTCTAATCTCTGGGGCCAACGTCCCGACTTTC
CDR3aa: CATKELGLISGANVPTF

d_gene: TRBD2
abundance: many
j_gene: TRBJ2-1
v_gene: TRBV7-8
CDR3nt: TGTGCCAGCAGCTCAAAGGGACTAGGGACCAATGAGCAGTTCTTC
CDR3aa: CASSSKGLGTNEQFF

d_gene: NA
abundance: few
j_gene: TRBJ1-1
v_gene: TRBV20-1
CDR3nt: TGCAGTGCTAGTAGTCTCAGGGAAACTGAAGCTTTCTTT
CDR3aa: CSASSLRETEAFF

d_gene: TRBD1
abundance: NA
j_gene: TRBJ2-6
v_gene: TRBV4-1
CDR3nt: TGCGCCAGCAGCCTGACAGGGGTGGCTACTGGGGCCAACGTCCTGACTTTC
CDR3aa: CASSLTGVATGANVLTF

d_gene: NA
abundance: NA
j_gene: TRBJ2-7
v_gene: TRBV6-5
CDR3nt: TGTGCCAGCAGTTACTCTGAGTTGGGCGACGAGCAGTACTTC
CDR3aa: CASSYSELGDEQYF

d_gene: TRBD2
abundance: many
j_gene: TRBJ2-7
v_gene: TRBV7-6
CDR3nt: TGTGCCAGCAGCTTAGGACTAGCGGGGGATCACGAGCAGTACTTC
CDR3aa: CASSLGLAGDHEQYF

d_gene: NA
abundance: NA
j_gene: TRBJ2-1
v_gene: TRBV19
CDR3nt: TGTGCCAGTAGTATGGGGACCATCCTCTCCTACAATGAGCAGTTCTTC
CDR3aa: CASSMGTILSYNEQFF

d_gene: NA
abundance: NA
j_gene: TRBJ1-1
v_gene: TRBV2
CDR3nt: TGTGCCAGCTTCGTGGGGAGAGGGACTGAAGCTTTCTTT
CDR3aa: CASFVGRGTEAFF

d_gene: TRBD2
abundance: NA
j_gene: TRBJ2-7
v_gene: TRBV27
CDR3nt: TGTGCCAGCAGTTTCAGCGGGGGCCGGAGCTCCTACGAGCAGTACTTC
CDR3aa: CASSFSGGRSSYEQYF

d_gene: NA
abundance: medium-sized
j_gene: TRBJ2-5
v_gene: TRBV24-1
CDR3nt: TGTGCCACCAGTGATTCCCCAAGAGAGACCCAGTACTTC
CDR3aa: CATSDSPRETQYF

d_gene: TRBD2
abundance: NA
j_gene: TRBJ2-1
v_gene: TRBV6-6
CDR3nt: TGTGCCAGCAGTTACTGGACTAGCGGGGGGGATTACAATGAGCAGTTCTTC
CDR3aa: CASSYWTSGGDYNEQFF

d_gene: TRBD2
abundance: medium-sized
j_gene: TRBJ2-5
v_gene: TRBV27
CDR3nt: TGTGCCAGCAGTTTATTTGCTAGCGGGGGGACAGAGACCCAGTACTTC
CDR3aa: CASSLFASGGTETQYF